Following are 25 T cell receptor beta chains from one sample sequenced in a study of blood T cell repertoires in COVID-19. The data were produced by immunoSEQ multiplex PCR, yet TCRdb's version contains in-frame clones alone and is incomplete. The data show fewer than 350,000 clones, approximately 91% seen once. Sequencing input: PBMCs or T cells enriched from blood (not recorded which). Receptors originate from a man in his sixties who had recovered from COVID-19.

The chain joins TRBV10-3 to TRBJ2-1; 10 nucleotides line up with TRBD2. The germline gives CDR1 ENHRY, CDR2 SYGVKD. V lost 3 bases, J lost 3 bases, and 5 bases stayed unmatched. The CDR3 covers 16 residues. Here the CDR3 DNA reads TGTGCCATCAGTGATAGGACTAGCGGACTCTACAATGAGCAGTTCTTC. This codes for CAISDRTSGLYNEQFF.

The CDR3 sequence: CASSPLPGGDQNGYTF. The CDR3 DNA reads TGTGCCAGCTCACCCCTCCCGGGGGGGGATCAGAATGGCTACACCTTC. The rearrangement uses TRBV18 and TRBJ1-2; D is perhaps TRBD1 (5 bases). V lost 3 bases and J lost 6, with 20 bases in between. The CDR3 sequence is 16 residues long. Per the germline V gene, CDR1 is KGHSH and CDR2 is LQKENI.

The rearrangement uses TRBV5-5 and TRBJ2-3; 9 bases map to TRBD1. In germline, CDR1 is SGHKS, CDR2 YYEKEE (reference sequence). V lost 4 bases to trimming and J lost 5 bases; unmatched junction nucleotides: 5. The CDR3 contains 14 residues. CDR3: CASSRDREGDTQYF. The CDR3 DNA is TGTGCCAGCAGCCGGGACAGGGAGGGAGATACGCAGTATTTT.

Only a few counts were recorded for this clone. The chain employs TRBV9 and TRBJ1-2; the match to TRBD1 covers 7 bases. Germline CDR1 reads SGDLS; CDR2 reads YYNGEE. This CDR3 region has 15 residues. Losses at the gene ends were 4 bases for V and 0 bases for J; bases not matched to a gene: 6. Here the CDR3 DNA reads TGTGCCAGCAGCCCCCAGGGGGTAGCTAACTATGGCTACACCTTC. It yields the protein CASSPQGVANYGYTF.

The chain carries TRBV28 and TRBJ2-7; possible D gene TRBD2, 6 bases. Germline CDR1 and CDR2: MDHEN and SYDVKM. The V end was cut by 5 bases, the J end by 4 bases, with 15 bases between. The CDR3 is made up of 14 amino acids. The CDR3, as DNA: TGTGCCAGCAGTAGACCCGGGACTCTTTACGAGCAGTACTTC. Encoded protein: CASSRPGTLYEQYF. The complete variable domain, with remaining parts taken from reference TRBV28 and TRBJ2-7, reads DVKVTQSSRYLVKRTGEKVFLECVQDMDHENMFWYRQDPGLGLRLIYFSYDVKMKEKGDIPEGYSVSREKKERFSLILESASTNQTSMYLCASSRPGTLYEQYFGPGTRLTVT.

The chain uses TRBV6-5 and TRBJ2-3; possibly TRBD2 for D (6 bases). The germline V and J ends were trimmed by 0 bases and 5 bases, with 12 bases remaining between them. The CDR3 extends over 15 amino acids. Germline CDR1 is MNHEY and CDR2 is SVGAGI. The CDR3 sequence: CASSYSGEEIDTQYF. The CDR3 nucleotides are TGTGCCAGCAGTTACTCAGGGGAGGAGATAGATACGCAGTATTTT.

The chain employs TRBV5-4 and TRBJ1-4; 11 bases fit TRBD1. The CDR3 contains 15 residues. The germline V gene has CDR1 SGHNT and CDR2 YYREEE (reference sequence). Losses at the gene ends were 4 bases for V and 8 bases for J; bases not matched to a gene: 7. CDR3 coding DNA: TGTGCCAGCAGCCCCTGGACAGGGGGCGGCGAAAAACTGTTTTTT. Protein: CASSPWTGGGEKLFF.

This sequence joins TRBV2 and TRBJ2-5; 12 bases are shared with TRBD2. The CDR3 covers 13 residues. Germline V gene data show CDR1 as SNHLY and CDR2 as FYNNEI. The V and J ends lost 9 bases and 4 bases, in that order; junction bases with no gene match: 3. The CDR3 DNA reads as TGTGCCAGAAGACTAGCGGGGGCAGAGACCCAGTACTTC. Amino acid sequence: CARRLAGAETQYF.

CDR3 residues: CASSEPGTDQPQHF. CDR3 in DNA: TGTGCCAGCAGTGAACCCGGGACAGATCAGCCCCAGCATTTT. V usage is TRBV28 and J usage is TRBJ1-5, with TRBD1 matching 7 bases. The germline gives CDR1 MDHEN, CDR2 SYDVKM. The CDR3 consists of 14 residues. Trimming took 5 bases from V and 5 from J; bases not matched to a gene: 6.

The chain combines TRBV7-6 with TRBJ2-3; unclear D gene. The CDR3 has 16 amino acids. Germline lookup yields CDR1 SGHVS and CDR2 FNYEAQ. V lost 1 base and J lost 4, with 15 bases in between. CDR3 region: CASSLEVHMQADTQYF. CDR3 DNA: TGTGCCAGCAGCTTAGAAGTACACATGCAAGCAGATACGCAGTATTTT.

CDR3: CASSLYTGSNYGYTF. The DNA for the CDR3 is TGCGCCAGCAGCTTGTATACAGGGTCGAACTATGGCTACACCTTC. The rearrangement links TRBV5-1 to TRBJ1-2, with D possibly TRBD1 on 6 matching bases. Germline-derived CDR1 and CDR2 are SGHRS and YFSETQ. The CDR3 is made up of 15 amino acids. The V end lost 1 base, the J end lost 2 bases, and 12 bases lay between the germline ends.

This sequence joins TRBV7-2 and TRBJ2-7; D is undetermined. Germline V CDR1 and CDR2: SGHTA, FQGNSA. The CDR3 totals 13 residues. With 5 bases removed from V and 3 bases from J, the gap between germline ends came to 11 bases. The chain's CDR3 is CASSISISYEQYF. CDR3 DNA sequence: TGTGCCAGCAGCATCTCCATCAGCTACGAGCAGTACTTC.

The chain employs TRBV25-1 and TRBJ1-2; no clear D gene. Germline V gene data show CDR1 as MGHDK and CDR2 as SYGVNS. The V end lost 2 bases, the J end lost 5 bases, and 15 bases lay between the germline ends. The CDR3 spans 15 residues. CDR3 nucleotide sequence: TGTGCCAGCAGTGAAACGGGCGGGGAGTGGTATGGCTACACCTTC. Translating it yields CASSETGGEWYGYTF.

The chain uses TRBV21-1 and TRBJ2-7; the table's D call TRBD2 went unverified against the DNA. TRBV21-1 is listed as a pseudogene. This CDR3 is built from 17 residues. Here the CDR3 DNA reads TGTGCCAGCAGCAAAAAGGGTGGGCTAGCGGGCTCCTACGAGCAGTACTTC. Translation gives CASSKKGGLAGSYEQYF.

J is TRBJ2-1 and V is TRBV11-2, with D possibly matching TRBD2 (5 bases). Germline CDR1 is SGHAT and CDR2 is FQNNGV. The CDR3 covers 14 residues. Trimming removed 6 bases from V and 6 bases from J, with 15 bases in between. The CDR3 DNA reads TGTGCCAGCAGTTTGAGGGCCAGTTTCAATGAGCAGTTCTTC. It encodes CASSLRASFNEQFF.

This chain links TRBV5-4 with TRBJ2-3, with TRBD2 matching 8 bases. The CDR3 extends over 15 amino acids. The trim removed 3 bases at V and 3 bases at J, leaving 6 bases unmatched. Germline CDR1 and CDR2: SGHNT and YYREEE (reference sequence). CDR3 nucleotides: TGTGCCAGCAGCTCTAAAGCGGGAGCGACAGATACGCAGTATTTT. Translating gives CASSSKAGATDTQYF.

The chain links TRBV1 to TRBJ1-1; the tabulated D call, TRBD1, remains unverified against the DNA. TRBV1 constitutes a pseudogene. CDR3 length: 12 residues. CDR3 nucleotide sequence: TGCACCACCTTGGACACGAACACTGAAGCTTTCTTT. Its translation: CTTLDTNTEAFF.

This chain connects TRBV6-5 to TRBJ1-1; perhaps TRBD1 as D (5 bases). The CDR3 extends over 15 amino acids. CDR1 and CDR2 (germline): MNHEY, SVGAGI. Trimming shortened V by 0 bases and J by 5 bases, and 13 bases separated the two germline ends. CDR3 residues: CASSYSGLTGTEAFF. The CDR3 DNA follows: TGTGCCAGCAGTTACTCGGGACTCACCGGGACTGAAGCTTTCTTT.

The V call is TRBV27, the J call TRBJ2-1; the match to TRBD2 covers 14 bases. There are 17 residues in the CDR3. V was clipped by 6 bases and J by 6 bases; unmatched bases: 10. CDR1 MNHEY and CDR2 SMNVEV come from the germline V gene (reference sequence). The CDR3 coding sequence is TGTGCCAGCAGGGGACTAGCGGGAGACGGGTCACGCAATGAGCAGTTCTTC. Translated: CASRGLAGDGSRNEQFF.

This rearrangement joins TRBV10-1 to TRBJ2-2; TRBD1 aligns across 7 bases. The length of the CDR3 is 16 residues. Germline-derived CDR1 and CDR2 are WNHNN and SYGVQD (reference sequence). With V trimmed by 3 bases and J by 4 bases, 8 bases remained unmatched. In DNA form, the CDR3 reads TGCGCCAGCAGTGACAGAGACAGGGCTGGCACCGGGGAGCTGTTTTTT. Translation gives CASSDRDRAGTGELFF.

The CDR3 DNA sequence: TGTGCCAGCAGCCAAGATGTCTCTCGAGACTACAATGAGCAGTTCTTC. As protein: CASSQDVSRDYNEQFF. The genes are TRBV3-1 (or the pseudogene TRBV3-2) and TRBJ2-1; unclear D gene. The CDR3 totals 16 residues. V lost 0 bases and J 3 bases, leaving 12 bases between the germline ends. The germline V gene has CDR1 LGHDT and CDR2 YNNKEL (reference sequence).

Written as DNA, the CDR3 is TGTGCCAGCAGCCCTTTAGGGGTAACTGGAAACACCATATATTTT. Protein product: CASSPLGVTGNTIYF. The gene calls are TRBV7-9 and TRBJ1-3; TRBD1 might be the D (5 bases). The V gene lost 5 bases and the J gene lost 2 bases, with 13 bases spanning the gap. This CDR3 spans 15 amino acids. Germline V gene sequence: CDR1 SEHNR, CDR2 FQNEAQ (reference sequence).

The chain recombines TRBV7-2 with TRBJ1-5; D unresolved. Germline V gene data show CDR1 as SGHTA and CDR2 as FQGNSA. Trimming removed 2 bases at V and 7 bases at J, with 12 bases between. The CDR3 runs 14 residues. The CDR3 DNA sequence: TGTGCCAGCAGCTTAAGGGATTCGGGGCAGCCCCAGCATTTT. It yields the protein CASSLRDSGQPQHF.

This clone has a handful of counts. This sequence joins TRBV14 and TRBJ1-2, with no clear D. CDR1 is SGHDN, CDR2 FVKESK, per germline. The CDR3 covers 14 residues. The V end lost 0 bases, the J end lost 4 bases, and 9 bases lay between the germline ends. CDR3 sequence reads: CASSQDSKSYGYTF. CDR3 DNA: TGTGCCAGCAGCCAAGACTCGAAGAGCTATGGCTACACCTTC.

The CDR3 loop is CASSPPGHNTGELFF. In DNA, the CDR3 is TGTGCCAGCTCACCACCGGGCCACAACACCGGGGAGCTGTTTTTT. The gene calls are TRBV18 and TRBJ2-2, with no clear D. V lost 0 bases to trimming and J lost 2 bases, with 7 bases between them. In germline, CDR1 is KGHSH, CDR2 LQKENI. This CDR3 spans 15 amino acids.